This T cell receptor (beta chain) was obtained from a study of blood T cell repertoires in COVID-19. Whole-study context: Samples representing acute and convalescent COVID-19 were sourced from the United States, Italy and Spain. PBMCs, B-cell-depleted T cells, or T cells provided the cDNA or gDNA that made up the material.

Only in-frame clones appear in the TCRdb table, and some are missing; sequencing was by immunoSEQ multiplex PCR. Among some 160,000 clones listed, approximately 80% were seen once. Trimming left V 0 bases short and J 6 bases short, with 15 bases between. The CDR3 spans 16 residues. Germline CDR1 SGHDT, CDR2 YYEEEE. Material: peripheral blood. This chain connects TRBV5-6 to TRBJ2-2; a possible D gene is TRBD2 (6 bases). This TCR was sampled from a human donor in a cohort sampled during active COVID-19. CDR3 in amino acids: CASSLGGAGGAGELFF. For the CDR3, the DNA is TGTGCCAGCAGCTTGGGCGGGGCTGGCGGGGCCGGGGAGCTGTTTTTT.